The present T cell receptor (beta chain) was sequenced within a study of shared clonotypes between healthy human individuals. TCRdb's table, derived via immunoSEQ multiplex PCR, lists solely in-frame clones and lacks some. The sample consists of about 680,000 clones, about 90% of them appearing once. V lost 8 bases and J lost 5, with 16 bases in between. This CDR3 has 13 residues. CDR1 and CDR2 (germline): ENHRY, SYGVKD. Naive CD8 cells were CD45RO-negative, positively selected for CCR7, excluding terminally differentiated effector memory CD45RA+ cells. The source is a man aged 25 to 40 in good health. The chain couples TRBV10-3 to TRBJ2-7, with D possibly called TRBD1 or TRBD2 (5 bases each). Sequenced: naive CD8+ T cells sorted from blood. CDR3 in amino acids: CAIGTPDGDEQYF. CDR3 DNA sequence: TGTGCCATCGGGACCCCCGACGGGGACGAGCAGTACTTC.